This T cell receptor beta chain was recovered during a study of blood T cells in healthy people across ages. A word on this clonotype: Antigen unknown.

This CDR3 has 14 residues. The germline CDR1 and CDR2 sequences are MNHNY and SVGAGI (reference sequence). Trimming pared 7 bases from V and 1 base from J, leaving 13 bases between. Notes on the study in general: As age increased, TCR beta diversity per million T cells fell in a roughly linear fashion.

Next came a second PCR, run for about 7 to 12 cycles, which used a sample-barcoded 5' primer along with a J-beta primer mix. TCRdb ran MiXCR on the 5' RACE reads and lists one entry per CDR3 protein. This table has 1.2 million to 1.5 million distinct CDR3 sequences, approximately 59% appearing once. This clonotype was sampled from a man aged 18 to 30 in good health. Sequencing was done on a sample of blood. This rearrangement joins TRBV6-6 to TRBJ1-1; D not resolved. CDR3 coding DNA: TGTGCCAGCAACCACTTGTCTGCGAACACTGAAGCTTTCTTT. This encodes CASNHLSANTEAFF.